This T cell receptor (beta chain) was recovered during a study of memory CD4+ T cells and cytomegalovirus serostatus. Repertoires were generated with immunoSEQ multiplex PCR, while TCRdb's copy carries only in-frame clones and drops some. The sample holds about 64,000 clones, 70% to 80% seen once. Between the trimmed V and J ends, which lost 2 bases and 6 bases, there was a span of 8 bases. Germline V gives CDR1 MNHNY, CDR2 SVGAGI (reference sequence). This CDR3 has 13 residues. General study points: Each of 55 to 80 CMV-associated TCRbeta sequences occurred in one to five individuals. The CMV-associated TCR signature appears largely within the CD4+ memory repertoire.

With regard to this clone: The antigen remains undetermined.

The sort gate was single viable CD3+CD4+CD8-CD45RO+ cells for memory CD4+ T cells. CD4+ T cells were isolated by positive magnetic selection. The receptor's source is an adult in good health and CMV-seronegative. The V and J genes are TRBV6-6 and TRBJ1-5; D is unclear. Sequenced material: memory CD4+ T cells from blood. This CDR3 reads CASSYEGIQPQHF. The CDR3, as DNA: TGTGCCAGCAGTTACGAAGGGATTCAGCCCCAGCATTTT.